A single sample gave rise to the 5 T cell receptor beta chains below, sequenced in a study of neurological immune-mediated disorders. TCRdb itself ran the 5' RACE reads through MiXCR, one entry per CDR3 protein. Of under 90,000 distinct CDR3 sequences listed, 10% to 13% are singletons. Sequences were obtained from PBMCs. The receptors here all came from a man between 35 and 55 years old in good health.

This clonotype was detected ten times or more. The chain combines TRBV5-1 with TRBJ2-7; perhaps TRBD2 as D (7 bases). The germline CDR1 and CDR2 sequences are SGHRS and YFSETQ. CDR3 length: 15 residues. Trimming shortened V by 3 bases and J by 0 bases, and 13 bases separated the two germline ends. The CDR3 DNA reads as TGCGCCAGCAGCTCCCCAGGGGAGGGCTCCTACGAGCAGTACTTC. Translation gives CASSSPGEGSYEQYF. Combining the CDR3 with reference TRBV5-1 and TRBJ2-7 gives the whole variable domain KAGVTQTPRYLIKTRGQQVTLSCSPISGHRSVSWYQQTPGQGLQFLFEYFSETQRNKGNFPGRFSGRQFSNSRSEMNVSTLELGDSALYLCASSSPGEGSYEQYFGPGTRLTVT.

This clonotype has ten or more counts. The V gene is TRBV7-9, the J gene TRBJ1-2, with no clear D. Germline loops: CDR1 SEHNR, CDR2 FQNEAQ (reference sequence). Between the trimmed V and J ends, which lost 3 bases and 3 bases, there was a span of 8 bases. The CDR3 loop spans 13 amino acids. CDR3 region: CASSLRLDYGYTF. DNA of the CDR3: TGTGCCAGCAGCTTGAGGTTAGACTATGGCTACACCTTC.

This clonotype has ten or more counts. The chain recombines TRBV5-1 with TRBJ2-3; D gene ambiguous. Germline values: CDR1 SGHRS, CDR2 YFSETQ. The CDR3 sequence is 13 residues long. Trimming pared 6 bases from V and 4 bases from J, leaving 12 bases between. CDR3 amino acids: CASNSDAPDTQYF. The CDR3 DNA is TGCGCCAGCAACAGTGACGCCCCAGATACGCAGTATTTT.

This clonotype was observed at least ten times. The rearrangement joins TRBV12-3 or TRBV12-4 to TRBJ2-2, with D perhaps being TRBD1 or TRBD2 (6 bases each). Trimming took off 2 bases at V and 15 bases at J, with 13 bases between the two ends. The CDR3 runs to 12 residues. The CDR3 coding sequence is TGTGCCAGCAGTTTATGGAGGGGGAAGGTGTTTTTT. This codes for CASSLWRGKVFF.

This clonotype occurred many times. CDR3: CASSLAGVEQFF. Here the CDR3 DNA reads TGTGCCAGCAGCTTAGCCGGGGTTGAGCAGTTCTTC. V and J are TRBV11-2 and TRBJ2-1, with a weak D call TRBD2 (5 bases). Germline lookup yields CDR1 SGHAT and CDR2 FQNNGV. With 1 base removed from V and 9 bases from J, the gap between germline ends came to 7 bases. CDR3 length equals 12 residues. The whole variable domain, remainder taken from reference TRBV11-2 and TRBJ2-1, is EAGVAQSPRYKIIEKRQSVAFWCNPISGHATLYWYQQILGQGPKLLIQFQNNGVVDDSQLPKDRFSAERLKGVDSTLKIQPAKLEDSAVYLCASSLAGVEQFFGPGTRLTVL.